These 13 T cell receptor beta chains were all obtained from the same sample, sequenced in a study of cytomegalovirus exposure and HLA in healthy donors. Primers: 60 Vbeta forward and 13 Jbeta reverse. TCRdb's copy holds only in-frame clones and misses some; the assay was immunoSEQ multiplex PCR. The sample lists roughly 68,000 clones; around four fifths were seen once. The specimen was PBMCs. These receptors came from a male donor in good health and CMV-seropositive.

The chain is built from TRBV6-5 and TRBJ1-4; D unclear. Per germline, CDR1 MNHEY and CDR2 SVGAGI. The CDR3 runs 14 residues. The V gene lost 6 bases and the J gene lost 3 bases, with 11 bases spanning the gap. CDR3: CASSLRASNEKLFF. The CDR3 nucleotides read TGTGCCAGCAGCCTGCGGGCCTCTAATGAAAAACTGTTTTTT.

CDR3 DNA: TGTGCCAGCAGCTTCGTCTCCTACGAGCAGTACTTC. This translates into CASSFVSYEQYF. The gene calls are TRBV7-9 and TRBJ2-7; no clear D gene. This CDR3 has 12 amino acids. V was clipped by 3 bases and J by 0 bases, with 3 bases between them. The germline CDR1 and CDR2 sequences are SEHNR and FQNEAQ (reference sequence).

This chain links TRBV4-3 with TRBJ2-2; 11 bases fit TRBD2. The CDR3 covers 16 residues. Germline V gives CDR1 LGHNA, CDR2 YSLEER. Trimming took 4 bases from V and 4 from J; bases not matched to a gene: 5. The CDR3 nucleotides read TGCGCCAGCAGCCCCCGACTAGCGGGAAGCACCGGGGAGCTGTTTTTT. Translating it yields CASSPRLAGSTGELFF.

The chain couples TRBV10-3 to TRBJ2-5; maybe TRBD2 (7 bases). The CDR3 contains 13 residues. The germline V and J ends were trimmed by 9 bases and 0 bases, with 11 bases remaining between them. CDR1 and CDR2 (germline): ENHRY, SYGVKD. The CDR3 reads CAMGGHYQETQYF. The DNA of the CDR3 is TGTGCCATGGGGGGGCACTACCAAGAGACCCAGTACTTC.

This clone was recorded only once. V and J are TRBV4-1 and TRBJ1-2; 7 nucleotides agree with TRBD1. Germline V gives CDR1 MGHRA, CDR2 YSYEKL. Unmatched junction bases numbered 11, after V lost 4 bases and J lost 3 bases. The CDR3 sequence is 16 residues long. Here the CDR3 reads CASSPRQGSGDYGYTF. The DNA of the CDR3 is TGCGCCAGCAGCCCGCGACAGGGTTCGGGAGACTATGGCTACACCTTC.

Only a few counts were recorded for this clone. The chain has TRBV30 and TRBJ2-1, with 8 bases matching TRBD2. CDR3 length: 15 residues. V was pared by 4 bases and J by 2 bases, with 7 bases of the junction left unmatched. CDR1 and CDR2 from the germline V gene are GTSNPN and SVGIG (reference sequence). CDR3 nucleotide sequence: TGTGCCTGGAATCTCGGACTAGCAACCTACAATGAGCAGTTCTTC. This sequence encodes CAWNLGLATYNEQFF.

The rearrangement uses TRBV10-3 and TRBJ1-1; a possible D gene is TRBD1 (5 bases). Germline values: CDR1 ENHRY, CDR2 SYGVKD. CDR3 length: 14 amino acids. Trimming removed 2 bases at V and 4 bases at J, with 11 bases between. CDR3 bases: TGTGCCATCAGTGAGCCGGGGGAAAGCACTGAAGCTTTCTTT. This encodes CAISEPGESTEAFF.

The V gene is TRBV2, the J gene TRBJ2-5; tentative D call: TRBD1 (7 bases). Per the germline V gene, CDR1 is SNHLY and CDR2 is FYNNEI. Trimming left V 3 bases short and J 5 bases short, with 19 bases between. There are 16 residues in the CDR3. CDR3: CASSEERTGGVETQYF. As DNA, the CDR3 is TGTGCCAGCAGTGAGGAACGGACAGGCGGGGTTGAGACCCAGTACTTC.

V is TRBV11-1 and J is TRBJ1-1; D remains unclear. V shed 1 base and J shed 3 bases, with 3 bases lying between them. Germline V gene lookup returns CDR1 SGHAT and CDR2 FQDESV (reference sequence). The CDR3 is 12 amino acids. The chain's CDR3 is CASSLVDTEAFF. The CDR3 bases are TGTGCCAGCAGCTTAGTCGACACTGAAGCTTTCTTT.

The chain recombines TRBV4-3 with TRBJ1-3, with D unclear. V lost 1 base to trimming and J lost 4 bases, with 14 bases between them. Germline V gives CDR1 LGHNA, CDR2 YSLEER. CDR3 length equals 16 residues. Here the CDR3 DNA reads TGCGCCAGCAGCCAAGGGGTGACTTTTTCCGGAAACACCATATATTTT. Its translation is CASSQGVTFSGNTIYF.

The chain couples TRBV27 to TRBJ2-3, with TRBD2 identical over 13 bases. Germline loops: CDR1 MNHEY, CDR2 SMNVEV (reference sequence). The CDR3 length is 17 residues. Unmatched junction bases numbered 10, after V lost 7 bases and J lost 3 bases. The CDR3 reads CASKLAGGPFPTDTQYF. The CDR3 DNA reads TGTGCCAGCAAACTAGCGGGGGGGCCTTTTCCGACAGATACGCAGTATTTT.

This sequence joins TRBV9 and TRBJ2-3; 8 nucleotides agree with TRBD1. With V trimmed by 1 base and J by 3 bases, 7 bases remained unmatched. The CDR3 sequence is 16 residues long. In germline, CDR1 is SGDLS, CDR2 YYNGEE. CDR3 nucleotide sequence: TGTGCCAGCAGCGTAAGAGCAGGGGGCGTGACAGATACGCAGTATTTT. Its translation: CASSVRAGGVTDTQYF.

The genes are TRBV7-2 and TRBJ2-7; D remains unclear. The CDR3 loop spans 13 amino acids. The germline V gene has CDR1 SGHTA and CDR2 FQGNSA. Trimming shortened V by 5 bases and J by 2 bases, and 10 bases separated the two germline ends. The CDR3 reads CASSPLGAYEQYF. CDR3 coding DNA: TGTGCCAGCAGCCCCCTCGGTGCCTACGAGCAGTACTTC.